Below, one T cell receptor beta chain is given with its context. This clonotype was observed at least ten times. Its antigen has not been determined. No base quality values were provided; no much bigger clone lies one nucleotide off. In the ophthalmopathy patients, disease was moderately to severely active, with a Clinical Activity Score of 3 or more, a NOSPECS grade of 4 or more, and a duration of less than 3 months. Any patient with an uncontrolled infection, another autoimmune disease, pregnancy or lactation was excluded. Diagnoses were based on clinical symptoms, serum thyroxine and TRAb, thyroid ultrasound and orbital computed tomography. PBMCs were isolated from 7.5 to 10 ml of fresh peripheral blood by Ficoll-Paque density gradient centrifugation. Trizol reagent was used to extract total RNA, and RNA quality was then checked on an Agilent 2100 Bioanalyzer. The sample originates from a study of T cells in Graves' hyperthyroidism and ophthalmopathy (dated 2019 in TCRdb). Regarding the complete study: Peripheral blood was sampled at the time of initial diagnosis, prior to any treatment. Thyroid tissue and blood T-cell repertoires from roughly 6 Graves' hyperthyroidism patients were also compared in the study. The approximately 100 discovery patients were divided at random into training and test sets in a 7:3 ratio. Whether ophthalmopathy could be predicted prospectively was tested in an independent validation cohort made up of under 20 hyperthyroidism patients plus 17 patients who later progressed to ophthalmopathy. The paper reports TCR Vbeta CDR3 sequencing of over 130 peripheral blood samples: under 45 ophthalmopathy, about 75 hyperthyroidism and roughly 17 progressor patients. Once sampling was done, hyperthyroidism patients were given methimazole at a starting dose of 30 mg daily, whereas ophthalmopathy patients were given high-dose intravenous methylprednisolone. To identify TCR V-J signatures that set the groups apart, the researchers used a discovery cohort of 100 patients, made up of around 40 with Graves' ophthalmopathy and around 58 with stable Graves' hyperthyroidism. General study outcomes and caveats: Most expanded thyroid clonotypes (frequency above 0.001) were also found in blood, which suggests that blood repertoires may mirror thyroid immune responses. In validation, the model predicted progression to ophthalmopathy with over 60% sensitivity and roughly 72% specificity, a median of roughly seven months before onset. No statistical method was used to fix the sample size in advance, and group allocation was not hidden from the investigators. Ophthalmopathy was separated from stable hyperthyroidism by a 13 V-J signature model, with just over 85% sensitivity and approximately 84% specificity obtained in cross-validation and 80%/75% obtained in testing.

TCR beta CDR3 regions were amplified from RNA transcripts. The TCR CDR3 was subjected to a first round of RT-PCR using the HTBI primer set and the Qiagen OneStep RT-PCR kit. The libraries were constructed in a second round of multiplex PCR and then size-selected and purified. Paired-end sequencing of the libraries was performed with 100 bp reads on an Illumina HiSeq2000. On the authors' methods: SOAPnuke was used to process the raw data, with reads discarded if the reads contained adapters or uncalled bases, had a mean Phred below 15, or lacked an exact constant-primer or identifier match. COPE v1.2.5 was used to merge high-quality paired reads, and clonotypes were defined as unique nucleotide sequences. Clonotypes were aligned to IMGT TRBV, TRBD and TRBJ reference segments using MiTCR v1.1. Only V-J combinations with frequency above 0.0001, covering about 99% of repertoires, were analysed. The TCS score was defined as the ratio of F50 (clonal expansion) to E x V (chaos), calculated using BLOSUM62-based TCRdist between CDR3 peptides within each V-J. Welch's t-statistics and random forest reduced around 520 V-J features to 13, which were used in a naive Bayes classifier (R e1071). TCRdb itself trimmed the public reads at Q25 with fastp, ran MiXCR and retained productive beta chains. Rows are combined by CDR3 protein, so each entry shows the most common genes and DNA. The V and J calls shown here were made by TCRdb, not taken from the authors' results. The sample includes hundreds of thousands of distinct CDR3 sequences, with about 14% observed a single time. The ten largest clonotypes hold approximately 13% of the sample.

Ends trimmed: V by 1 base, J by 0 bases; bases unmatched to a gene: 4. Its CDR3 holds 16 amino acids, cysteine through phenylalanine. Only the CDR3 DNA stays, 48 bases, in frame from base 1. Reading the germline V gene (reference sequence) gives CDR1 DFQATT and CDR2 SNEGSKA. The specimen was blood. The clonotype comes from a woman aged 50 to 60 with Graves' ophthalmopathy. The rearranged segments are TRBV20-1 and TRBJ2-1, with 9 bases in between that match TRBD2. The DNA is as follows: TGCAGTGCTAGAGGCGGACTAGCGAGCTCCTACAATGAGCAGTTCTTC. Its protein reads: CSARGGLASSYNEQFF.